A single sample gave rise to the 8 T cell receptor beta chains below, sequenced in a study of blood T cell repertoires in COVID-19. Libraries were prepared by immunoSEQ multiplex PCR; TCRdb keeps only in-frame clonotypes and omits some of them. The sample has around 270,000 clones, approximately 86% seen once. Material: peripheral blood. The origin of the receptors is a young man with active or convalescent COVID-19.

This chain connects TRBV19 to TRBJ2-7, with D perhaps TRBD1 (6 bases). CDR1 LNHDA and CDR2 SQIVND come from the germline V gene (reference sequence). The length of the CDR3 is 15 residues. The germline V and J ends were trimmed by 6 bases and 0 bases, with 15 bases remaining between them. The CDR3 here is CASSVQGLDSYEQYF. CDR3 sequence (DNA): TGTGCCAGTAGCGTGCAGGGGCTTGACTCCTACGAGCAGTACTTC. Filled out from reference TRBV19 and TRBJ2-7, the complete variable domain reads DGGITQSPKYLFRKEGQNVTLSCEQNLNHDAMYWYRQDPGQGLRLIYYSQIVNDFQKGDIAEGYSVSREKKESFPLTVTSAQKNPTAFYLCASSVQGLDSYEQYFGPGTRLTVT.

V and J are TRBV3-1 (or the pseudogene TRBV3-2) and TRBJ2-1; maybe TRBD1 (5 bases). The CDR3 consists of 14 residues. CDR1 and CDR2 from the germline V gene are LGHDT and YNNKEL (reference sequence). V was cut by 1 base and J by 2 bases, with 6 bases left in between. The CDR3 DNA reads TGTGCCAGCAGCCAAGGGGGCCCCTACAATGAGCAGTTCTTC. Protein sequence: CASSQGGPYNEQFF.

A note on this clone: The same CDR3 can be traced to other DNA sequences in this sample. This rearrangement joins TRBV7-2 to TRBJ2-7, with a possible D match to TRBD2 (6 bases). The CDR3 has 14 amino acids. The V end lost 0 bases, the J end lost 3 bases, and 9 bases lay between the germline ends. CDR1 is SGHTA, CDR2 FQGNSA, per germline. CDR3 in DNA: TGTGCCAGCAGCTTAGCGGGGGGAAGCTACGAGCAGTACTTC. This gives the protein CASSLAGGSYEQYF.

The chain combines TRBV5-1 with TRBJ2-1; 11 bases agree with TRBD2. The V gene end was trimmed by 1 base and the J gene end by 5 bases; junction bases not matched to a gene: 5. The CDR3 length is 16 residues. CDR1 and CDR2 (germline): SGHRS, YFSETQ. CDR3 residues: CASSLTSGGPNNEQFF. CDR3 sequence (DNA): TGCGCCAGCAGCTTGACTAGCGGGGGACCTAACAATGAGCAGTTCTTC.

CDR3 loop: CASSLSGTDSSYEQYF. The CDR3 DNA reads as TGTGCCAGCAGCTTATCCGGGACAGACAGCTCCTACGAGCAGTACTTC. This chain joins TRBV7-3 and TRBJ2-7; 7 bases line up with TRBD1. This CDR3 is built from 16 residues. The junction had 7 bases not matched to a gene; V was cut back by 2 bases and J by 0 bases. Germline V gene data show CDR1 as SGHTA and CDR2 as FQGTGA.

The chain employs TRBV6-5 and TRBJ1-1, with no clear D. V gave up 4 bases and J gave up 4 bases, with 16 bases separating them. This CDR3 has 15 amino acids. CDR1 is MNHEY, CDR2 SVGAGI, per germline. The CDR3 bases are TGTGCCAGCAGTTCGGAGGCCTCGGGGTTCACTGAAGCTTTCTTT. Its translation is CASSSEASGFTEAFF.

As DNA, the CDR3 is TGTGCCAGCAGCCAAGATATTCTCGGAGGGAGGGTGGATGTCTATGGCTACACCTTC. Protein product: CASSQDILGGRVDVYGYTF. This chain connects TRBV3-1 (or the pseudogene TRBV3-2) to TRBJ1-2; D unresolved. The germline V gene encodes CDR1 LGHDT and CDR2 YNNKEL (reference sequence). V lost 0 bases, J lost 4 bases, and 24 bases lay in between. This CDR3 region has 19 residues.

The chain links TRBV4-1 to TRBJ1-2; perhaps TRBD1 as D (6 bases). The CDR3 consists of 17 residues. Germline V lookup: CDR1 MGHRA, CDR2 YSYEKL. Trimming left V 1 base short and J 4 bases short, with 19 bases between. The CDR3 sequence is CASSQAAGQLSTYGYTF. In DNA form, the CDR3 reads TGCGCCAGCAGCCAAGCTGCAGGACAGCTAAGCACCTATGGCTACACCTTC.